This entry features one T cell receptor beta chain sequence. Its antigen remains unknown. Libraries were prepared by immunoSEQ multiplex PCR; TCRdb keeps only in-frame clonotypes and omits some of them. Recorded here are roughly 37,000 clones; the top ten clones represent 6% to 6.5%. This record belongs to a study of T cells in women clearing cervical HPV infection. Study in general: Cases: HPV16-related CIN3 or worse on histology, 2 invasive cancers. Only a few women had HLA typing results available. Case blood drawn at lesion detection; control blood after infection cleared. Study results and limitations: Richness differences could reflect unmeasured T-cell content per sample.

The receptor's source is a woman between 18 and 69 years old with a cervical HPV16 infection that either progressed to CIN3+ or cleared (not recorded which). Sequencing was performed on blood buffy coat.

This chain's CDR3 is CASSLAGTRSYEQYF. The DNA read from the CDR3 is TGCGCCAGCAGCTTGGCCGGGACTAGGTCCTACGAG. The chain recombines TRBV5-1 with TRBJ2-7, with TRBD2 matching 8 bases. From the germline J gene comes the end of the CDR3, since the read stops 3 residues before it. Germline trimming cut 0 bases from V and 1 base from J; bases unmatched to any gene: 3. Germline loops: CDR1 SGHRS, CDR2 YFSETQ. The length of the CDR3 is 15 residues.